This T cell receptor beta chain was profiled in a study of glioma-infiltrating T cells. Trimming removed 7 bases from V and 5 bases from J; junction bases left unmatched: 10. Per germline, CDR1 LGHDT and CDR2 YNNKEL (reference sequence). This CDR3 has 14 amino acids. Using RNA template, CDR3s of TCR alpha and beta were amplified with iRepertoire arm-PCR. TCRdb re-called the multiplex PCR reads through MiXCR, storing one row per CDR3 protein. This table holds approximately 400,000 distinct CDR3 sequences, around 38% found once. This clonotype was picked up a small number of times. This TCR was recovered from a human donor with low-grade glioma or glioblastoma, undergoing nonglioma brain surgery, or in good health (not recorded which). The rearrangement joins TRBV3-1 to TRBJ1-1; 7 bases line up with TRBD1. Sample: glioma tissue, nonneoplastic brain tissue, or PBMCs (not recorded which). The CDR3 DNA sequence: TGTGCCAGCATACAAAGGGCAGGGGGGACTGAAGCTTTCTTT. Encoded protein: CASIQRAGGTEAFF.